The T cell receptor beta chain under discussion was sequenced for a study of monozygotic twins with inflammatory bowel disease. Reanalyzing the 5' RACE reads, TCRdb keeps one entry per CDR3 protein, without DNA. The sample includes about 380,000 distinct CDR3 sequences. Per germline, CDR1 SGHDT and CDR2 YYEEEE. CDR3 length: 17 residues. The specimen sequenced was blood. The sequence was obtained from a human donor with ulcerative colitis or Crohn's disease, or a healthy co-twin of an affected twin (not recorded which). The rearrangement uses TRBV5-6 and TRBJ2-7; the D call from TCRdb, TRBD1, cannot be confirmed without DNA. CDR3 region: CASSLAGESIVLHEQYF.